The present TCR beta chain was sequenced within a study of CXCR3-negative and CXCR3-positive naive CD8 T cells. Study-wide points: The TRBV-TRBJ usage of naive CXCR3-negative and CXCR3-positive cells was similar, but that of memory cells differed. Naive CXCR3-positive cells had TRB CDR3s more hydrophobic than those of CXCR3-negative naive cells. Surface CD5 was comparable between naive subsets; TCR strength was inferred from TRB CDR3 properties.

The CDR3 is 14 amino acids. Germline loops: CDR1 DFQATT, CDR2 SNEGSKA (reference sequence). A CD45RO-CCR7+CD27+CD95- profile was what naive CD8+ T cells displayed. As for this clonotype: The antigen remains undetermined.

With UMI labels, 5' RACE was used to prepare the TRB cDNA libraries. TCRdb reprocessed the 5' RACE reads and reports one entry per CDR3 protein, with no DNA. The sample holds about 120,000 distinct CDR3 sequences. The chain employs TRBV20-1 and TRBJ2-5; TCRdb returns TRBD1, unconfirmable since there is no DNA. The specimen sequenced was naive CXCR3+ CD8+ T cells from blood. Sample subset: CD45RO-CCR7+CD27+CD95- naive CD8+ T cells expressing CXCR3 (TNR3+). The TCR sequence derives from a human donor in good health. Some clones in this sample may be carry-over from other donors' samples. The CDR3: CSARVWDNKETQYF.